The rows below give T cell receptor beta chains drawn from one sample of a study of T cells in Graves' hyperthyroidism and ophthalmopathy. From the multiplex PCR reads, TCRdb called clonotypes with MiXCR, one entry per CDR3 protein. The table lists around 350,000 distinct CDR3 sequences, 19% of them singletons. The specimen sequenced was blood. The receptors stem from a woman younger than 35 with Graves' hyperthyroidism. CDR3s include the opening cysteine and the closing phenylalanine or tryptophan. The D gene is left open where the match is weak. The size field is filled for only some rows; it gives once, few, many or a size class.

NA | TRBJ2-7 | many | TRBV6-1 | TGTGCCAGCACCCCGACAGGTGGCGAGCAGTACTTC | CASTPTGGEQYF
NA | TRBJ1-1 | many | TRBV7-9 | TGTGCCAGCCCCGTTCCGGGTCTTGGGACTGAAGCTTTCTTT | CASPVPGLGTEAFF
NA | TRBJ1-2 | many | TRBV13 | TGTGCCAGCAGCGGGAGGGGGGGAAACTATGGCTACACCTTC | CASSGRGGNYGYTF
TRBD2 | TRBJ2-7 | many | TRBV10-2 | TGCGCCAGCAGATACGCTAGCGGGGGGACCTACGAGCAGTACTTC | CASRYASGGTYEQYF
NA | TRBJ1-1 | many | TRBV6-6 | TGTGCCAGCAGTTTTCCGGCGAACACTGAAGCTTTCTTT | CASSFPANTEAFF
TRBD1 | TRBJ1-5 | many | TRBV20-1 | TGCAGTGCTAGCCCCGGGACAGTCAAAAATCAGCCCCAGCATTTT | CSASPGTVKNQPQHF
NA | TRBJ1-5 | many | TRBV20-1 | TGCAGTGCTAGATCAGGGGATTATAGCAATCAGCCCCAGCATTTT | CSARSGDYSNQPQHF
NA | TRBJ1-5 | many | TRBV20-1 | TGCAGTGCTCCTGGACTGGGGCATAGCAATCAGCCCCAGCATTTT | CSAPGLGHSNQPQHF
NA | TRBJ1-2 | many | TRBV24-1 | TGTGCCACCCGTGGGCTCTATGGCTACACCTTC | CATRGLYGYTF
NA | TRBJ2-2 | many | TRBV6-1 | TGTGCCAGCAGGAGGGGGGAAGACACCGGGGAGCTGTTTTTT | CASRRGEDTGELFF
TRBD1 | TRBJ1-5 | few | TRBV28 | TGTGCCAGCAGCCTCCGGGACAGGGGGCTGGGGAGCAATCAGCCCCAGCATTTT | CASSLRDRGLGSNQPQHF
TRBD1 | TRBJ1-5 | many | TRBV6-5 | TGTGCCAGCAGGACGACAGGGACCAATCAGCCCCAGCATTTT | CASRTTGTNQPQHF
NA | TRBJ1-2 | medium-sized | TRBV6-1 | TGTGCCAGCAGTCGAATCCGTCTCTATGGCTACACCTTC | CASSRIRLYGYTF
NA | TRBJ1-2 | NA | TRBV12-3/TRBV12-4 | TGTGCCAGCAGTTTAGAGGCAGCTGCTAACTATGGCTACACCTTC | CASSLEAAANYGYTF